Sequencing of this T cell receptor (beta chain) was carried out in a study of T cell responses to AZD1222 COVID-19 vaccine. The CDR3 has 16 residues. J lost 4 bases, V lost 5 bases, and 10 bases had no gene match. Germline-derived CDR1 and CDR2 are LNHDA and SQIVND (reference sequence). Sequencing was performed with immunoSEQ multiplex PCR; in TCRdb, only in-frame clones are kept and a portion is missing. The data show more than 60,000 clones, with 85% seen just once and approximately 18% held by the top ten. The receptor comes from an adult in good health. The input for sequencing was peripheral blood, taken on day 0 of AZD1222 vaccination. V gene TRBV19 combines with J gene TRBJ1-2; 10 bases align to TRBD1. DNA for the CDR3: TGTGCCAGTAGTCCCTACTCCGGGACAGGGGCCTATGGCTACACCTTC. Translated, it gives CASSPYSGTGAYGYTF.